These 21 T cell receptor beta chains were all obtained from the same sample, sequenced in a study of control samples from healthy donors and cancer patients. Repertoires were generated with immunoSEQ multiplex PCR, while TCRdb's copy carries only in-frame clones and drops some. The table includes some 170,000 clones, just over 95% detected once. Sequencing input: blood. These receptors all stem from a woman in her thirties in good health.

The chain joins TRBV29-1 to TRBJ2-5, with D possibly matching TRBD1 (5 bases). Germline V gene lookup returns CDR1 SQVTM and CDR2 ANQGSEA. V was shortened by 1 base and J by 2 bases, with 14 bases between the two germline ends. The CDR3 has 15 residues. The CDR3 DNA sequence: TGCAGCGTTGAAGGACGGTGGGGCGAACAAGAGACCCAGTACTTC. Translating it yields CSVEGRWGEQETQYF. The full variable domain, in which reference TRBV29-1 and TRBJ2-5 provide the parts outside the CDR3, is SAVISQKPSRDICQRGTSLTIQCQVDSQVTMMFWYRQQPGQSLTLIATANQGSEATYESGFVIDKFPISRPNLTFSTLTVSNMSPEDSSIYLCSVEGRWGEQETQYFGPGTRLLVL.

CDR3: CASSVRDRQETQYF. The CDR3 coding sequence is TGTGCCAGCAGCGTCCGGGACAGGCAAGAGACCCAGTACTTC. The chain links TRBV9 to TRBJ2-5; TRBD1 matches 8 bases. The length of the CDR3 is 14 residues. Germline V CDR1 and CDR2: SGDLS, YYNGEE. Unmatched junction bases numbered 2, after V lost 2 bases and J lost 2 bases. Together with reference TRBV9 and TRBJ2-5, the CDR3 gives the full variable domain: DSGVTQTPKHLITATGQRVTLRCSPRSGDLSVYWYQQSLDQGLQFLIQYYNGEERAKGNILERFSAQQFPDLHSELNLSSLELGDSALYFCASSVRDRQETQYFGPGTRLLVL.

CDR3 DNA sequence: TGTGCCAGCAGCTTGGGACAGGACCTTAACTATGGCTACACCTTC. Its translation is CASSLGQDLNYGYTF. V gene TRBV5-6 combines with J gene TRBJ1-2; the D gene is possibly TRBD1 (6 bases). CDR3 length: 15 amino acids. V was shortened by 0 bases and J by 1 base, with 10 bases between the two germline ends. The germline gives CDR1 SGHDT, CDR2 YYEEEE.

This clone was found once. The chain couples TRBV19 to TRBJ2-2; TRBD2 aligns across 7 bases. The trim removed 4 bases at V and 5 bases at J, leaving 10 bases unmatched. The CDR3 has 16 residues. Germline V gene data show CDR1 as LNHDA and CDR2 as SQIVND (reference sequence). The CDR3 is CASSTPGGVSTGELFF. In nucleotides, the CDR3 is TGTGCCAGTAGTACCCCTGGGGGGGTTAGTACCGGGGAGCTGTTTTTT.

The chain employs TRBV10-3 and TRBJ2-7, with D perhaps matching TRBD1 (6 bases). The V gene's germline CDR1 is ENHRY and CDR2 SYGVKD. This CDR3 spans 15 amino acids. The germline V and J ends were trimmed by 5 bases and 0 bases, with 14 bases remaining between them. CDR3 in amino acids: CAISKEQGLSYEQYF. The CDR3 nucleotides read TGTGCCATCAGTAAAGAACAGGGTCTCTCCTACGAGCAGTACTTC.

This chain connects TRBV14 to TRBJ1-2, with D possibly matching TRBD1 (6 bases). This CDR3 spans 15 amino acids. V lost 4 bases and J lost 6, with 18 bases in between. Germline V gives CDR1 SGHDN, CDR2 FVKESK. CDR3 in DNA: TGTGCCAGCAGCCCCCGGGACAAATTTACGAATGGCTACACCTTC. This sequence encodes CASSPRDKFTNGYTF.

This clone was found once. This chain links TRBV6-2 or TRBV6-3 with TRBJ1-5; 7 nucleotides match TRBD1. The trim removed 0 bases at V and 0 bases at J, leaving 2 bases unmatched. The CDR3 consists of 16 residues. Germline V gene data show CDR1 as MNHEY and CDR2 as SVGEGT. CDR3 bases: TGTGCCAGCAGTTACTCGGGACAGATTAGCAATCAGCCCCAGCATTTT. This translates into CASSYSGQISNQPQHF.

The genes are TRBV19 and TRBJ2-7, with D perhaps being TRBD1 or TRBD2 (5 bases each). Germline lookup yields CDR1 LNHDA and CDR2 SQIVND (reference sequence). CDR3 size: 13 residues. V lost 10 bases and J lost 1, with 14 bases in between. CDR3 residues: CATGWGSSYEQYF. The CDR3 nucleotides are TGTGCCACTGGCTGGGGGTCGTCCTACGAGCAGTACTTC.

The chain has TRBV12-3 or TRBV12-4 and TRBJ1-2; D possibly corresponds to TRBD1 (6 bases). The V and J ends lost 7 bases and 3 bases respectively, with 12 bases between them. This CDR3 has 13 residues. Here the CDR3 reads CASNEQGDYGYTF. DNA for the CDR3: TGTGCCAGCAACGAACAGGGAGACTATGGCTACACCTTC.

This clone was detected only once. The J gene is TRBJ1-2, the V gene TRBV5-8; D is possibly TRBD1 (6 bases). The CDR3 has 18 amino acids. Germline lookup yields CDR1 SGHTS and CDR2 YDEGEE. V was cut by 3 bases and J by 7 bases, with 28 bases left in between. CDR3 in DNA: TGTGCCAGCAGCTCGACCGGAGTGTGGGGGGCGAGCGGGAGTGGCTACACCTTC. The encoded protein is CASSSTGVWGASGSGYTF. Filled out from reference TRBV5-8 and TRBJ1-2, the complete variable domain reads EAGVTQSPTHLIKTRGQQATLRCSPISGHTSVYWYQQALGLGLQFLLWYDEGEERNRGNFPPRFSGRQFPNYSSELNVNALELEDSALYLCASSSTGVWGASGSGYTFGSGTRLTVV.

This sequence joins TRBV28 and TRBJ1-6; D ambiguous. Germline CDR1 MDHEN, CDR2 SYDVKM. Deletions cut 3 bases from V and 7 bases from J, with 7 bases between. This CDR3 is built from 13 residues. The CDR3 region is CASSFIRNSPLHF. In nucleotides, the CDR3 is TGTGCCAGCAGTTTCATCCGGAATTCACCCCTCCACTTT.

The chain uses TRBV4-1 and TRBJ1-1, with 8 bases aligning to TRBD1. Germline CDR1 and CDR2: MGHRA and YSYEKL. This CDR3 spans 18 amino acids. The V gene end was trimmed by 4 bases and the J gene end by 10 bases; junction bases not matched to a gene: 23. The chain's CDR3 is CASSRVLGTGFRSRGAFF. Here the CDR3 DNA reads TGCGCCAGCAGCCGAGTTCTCGGGACAGGATTCCGATCCCGGGGAGCTTTCTTT.

The V and J genes are TRBV19 and TRBJ1-5; the D is unclear. The CDR3 runs 15 residues. Germline V lookup: CDR1 LNHDA, CDR2 SQIVND (reference sequence). Trimming left V 4 bases short and J 6 bases short, with 16 bases between. The CDR3 sequence is CASSTRAARGQPQHF. The CDR3 DNA reads as TGTGCCAGTAGTACCCGGGCCGCGCGGGGTCAGCCCCAGCATTTT.

The chain is built from TRBV10-2 and TRBJ2-5; 12 bases are shared with TRBD2. The germline CDR1 and CDR2 sequences are WSHSY and SAAADI. The CDR3 consists of 16 residues. V lost 3 bases to trimming and J lost 5 bases; unmatched junction nucleotides: 7. DNA of the CDR3: TGCGCCAGCAGTGACCCTAGCGGGAGGGCCAGGGAGACCCAGTACTTC. Protein product: CASSDPSGRARETQYF.

V usage is TRBV6-1 and J usage is TRBJ1-6; no clear D gene. The CDR3 has 11 amino acids. Trimming took off 9 bases at V and 7 bases at J, with 7 bases between the two ends. CDR1 is MNHNS and CDR2 is SASEGT in the germline V gene. CDR3 amino acids: CASRENSPLHF. In DNA, the CDR3 is TGTGCCAGTAGGGAGAATTCACCCCTCCACTTT.

V is TRBV14 and J is TRBJ2-5; D remains ambiguous. CDR1 and CDR2 (germline): SGHDN, FVKESK. The CDR3 has 12 amino acids. The V and J ends lost 1 base and 4 bases respectively, with 4 bases between them. The CDR3, as DNA: TGTGCCAGCAGCCAAGTTTCAGAGACCCAGTACTTC. Its protein product is CASSQVSETQYF.

The chain carries TRBV27 and TRBJ2-7; TRBD2 agrees at 7 bases. V trimming: 6 bases; J trimming: 0 bases; junction bases outside the gene matches: 5. The length of the CDR3 is 14 residues. CDR1 MNHEY and CDR2 SMNVEV come from the germline V gene (reference sequence). CDR3 in amino acids: CASSLSGGSYEQYF. In nucleotides, the CDR3 is TGTGCCAGCAGCCTATCGGGGGGCTCCTACGAGCAGTACTTC.

Comments on this clone: Other nucleotide sequences in the sample specify the same CDR3. This chain connects TRBV6-6 to TRBJ1-2; D gene unclear. This CDR3 has 11 residues. Per the germline V gene, CDR1 is MNHNY and CDR2 is SVGAGI (reference sequence). V was cut by 0 bases and J by 7 bases, with 3 bases left in between. The CDR3 DNA follows: TGTGCCAGCAGTTACTCGTCTGGCTACACCTTC. It yields the protein CASSYSSGYTF.

The V and J genes are TRBV7-9 and TRBJ2-7, with TRBD2 identical over 14 bases. The CDR3 covers 15 residues. The ends lost 5 bases at V and 6 bases at J; junction bases unmatched: 6. From germline, CDR1 is SEHNR and CDR2 FQNEAQ (reference sequence). CDR3 bases: TGTGCCAGCAGCCCGGGACTAGCGGGAGTAGCCGAGCAGTACTTC. This codes for CASSPGLAGVAEQYF.

The chain recombines TRBV25-1 with TRBJ2-6; D possibly corresponds to TRBD2 (6 bases). Germline assignment: CDR1 MGHDK and CDR2 SYGVNS. The CDR3 contains 16 residues. Deletions cut 1 base from V and 2 bases from J, with 9 bases between. CDR3 bases: TGTGCCAGCAGTGAATGGAGGGGCACTGGGGCCAACGTCCTGACTTTC. Translation: CASSEWRGTGANVLTF.

The gene calls are TRBV7-2 and TRBJ2-7; D possibly corresponds to TRBD1 (5 bases). CDR3 size: 14 residues. From germline, CDR1 is SGHTA and CDR2 FQGNSA. V shed 1 base and J shed 3 bases, with 10 bases lying between them. The CDR3 loop reads CASSLGGHGYEQYF. The CDR3, as DNA: TGTGCCAGCAGCTTAGGGGGCCATGGCTACGAGCAGTACTTC.